This T cell receptor (beta chain) was recorded in a study of blood T cell repertoires in COVID-19. Study summary: Acute and convalescent COVID-19 samples came from the United States, Italy and Spain. Sources were T cells, B-cell-depleted T cells, or PBMCs; the material itself was cDNA or gDNA.

Trimming pared 3 bases from V and 7 bases from J, leaving 10 bases between. The length of the CDR3 is 12 residues. As originally analysed: Amplification of reference gene primers was used by the study to estimate nucleated cell counts. Sequenced by immunoSEQ multiplex PCR; TCRdb stores in-frame clones only, minus some. The V and J calls and clone size were taken over from that table, and D and trimming were inferred from the DNA. The sample yields roughly 120,000 clones, around 87% seen once. Sequenced sample: peripheral blood. The chain recombines TRBV12-3 or TRBV12-4 with TRBJ2-7; tentatively, D is TRBD1 (5 bases). The sequence was collected from a woman aged 65 to 85 with acute or convalescent COVID-19. DNA for the CDR3: TGTGCCAGCAGTTTGATGCAGGGAGAGCAGTACTTC. Its protein is CASSLMQGEQYF.